This TCR beta chain is from a study of T cell responses to AZD1222 COVID-19 vaccine. Study-level findings and limits: Clonal diversity was possibly underestimated, and the donors were mostly white British, with more females. Repertoire sampling occurred only after the peak T cell response. Across spike, vaccine-associated CD4 TCRs were found, dominant at 160-218 and 743-854. Spike-specific TCR breadth rose after two AZD1222 doses, and depth rose as well.

The assay was immunoSEQ multiplex PCR, and TCRdb's table has in-frame clones only and misses some. The sample lists about 270,000 clones, 94% occurring once. Germline V CDR1 and CDR2: LGHDT, YNNKEL (reference sequence). The CDR3 is 15 residues long. The V segment lost 7 bases and the J segment 5 bases; nucleotides outside the gene matches: 5. As for this clone: What it binds is unknown.

The chain uses TRBV3-1 (or the pseudogene TRBV3-2) and TRBJ2-5; 15 positions agree with TRBD2. The sequences come from peripheral blood, collected 28 days after the second AZD1222 dose. The sequence came from an adult who received the AZD1222 COVID-19 vaccine. CDR3 loop: CASTRTSGRGETQYF. Written as DNA, the CDR3 is TGTGCCAGCACCCGGACTAGCGGGAGGGGCGAGACCCAGTACTTC.